This T cell receptor beta chain was captured by sequencing in a study of CD8 T cells in ankylosing spondylitis. Study results and limitations: Reports say disease-linked clones showed up significantly more in matched ankylosing spondylitis synovial fluid. Disease-linked clones displayed a CD8+ phenotype and appeared relatively rarely in peripheral blood. Seemingly characteristic of ankylosing spondylitis blood was a TCR beta motif consisting of about 8 highly homologous variants.

The authors made TCR beta libraries by quantitative 5'-RACE with molecular barcodes. MiXCR, run by TCRdb on the 5' RACE reads, gives a single entry per CDR3 protein. The table records 15,000 or so distinct CDR3 sequences, 8% to 10% of them present only once. At least ten counts were recorded for this clonotype. As yet, its antigen is unknown. Losses at the gene ends were 4 bases for V and 6 bases for J; bases not matched to a gene: 6. Germline CDR1 reads DFQATT; CDR2 reads SNEGSKA (reference sequence). This CDR3 is built from 15 residues. The receptor comes from a male donor with ankylosing spondylitis or in good health (not recorded which). This chain links TRBV20-1 with TRBJ2-1; 13 bases map to TRBD2. Material: blood. In DNA form, the CDR3 reads TGCAGTGCTACGGGACTAGCGGGACGTCGCAATGAGCAGTTCTTC. Protein product: CSATGLAGRRNEQFF.